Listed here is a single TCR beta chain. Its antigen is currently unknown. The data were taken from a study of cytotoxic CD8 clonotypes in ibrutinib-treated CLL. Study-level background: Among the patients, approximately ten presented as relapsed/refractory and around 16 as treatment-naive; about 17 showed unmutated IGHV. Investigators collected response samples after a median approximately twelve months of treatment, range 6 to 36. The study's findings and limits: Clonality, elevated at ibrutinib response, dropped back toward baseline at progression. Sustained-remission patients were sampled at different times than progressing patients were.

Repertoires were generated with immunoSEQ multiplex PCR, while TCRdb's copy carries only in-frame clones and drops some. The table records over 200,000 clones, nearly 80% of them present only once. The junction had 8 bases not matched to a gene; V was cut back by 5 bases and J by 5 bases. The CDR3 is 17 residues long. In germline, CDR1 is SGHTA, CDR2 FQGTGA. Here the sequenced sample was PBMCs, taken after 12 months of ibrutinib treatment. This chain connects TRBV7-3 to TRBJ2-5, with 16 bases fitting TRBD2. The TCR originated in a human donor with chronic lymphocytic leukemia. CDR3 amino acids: CASSPGTSGGVGETQYF. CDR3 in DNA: TGTGCCAGCAGCCCCGGGACTAGCGGGGGGGTGGGTGAGACCCAGTACTTC.